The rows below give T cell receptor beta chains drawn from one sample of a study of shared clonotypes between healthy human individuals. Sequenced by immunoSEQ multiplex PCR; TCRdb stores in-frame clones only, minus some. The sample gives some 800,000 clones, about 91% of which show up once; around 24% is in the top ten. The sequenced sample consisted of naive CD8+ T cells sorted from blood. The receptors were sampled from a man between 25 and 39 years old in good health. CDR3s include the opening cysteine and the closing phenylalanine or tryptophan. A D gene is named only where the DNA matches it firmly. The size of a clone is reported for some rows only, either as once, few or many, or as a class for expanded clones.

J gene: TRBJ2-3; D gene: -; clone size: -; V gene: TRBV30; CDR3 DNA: TGTGCCTGGAGTATGTCTAGCGTAGATACGCAGTATTTT; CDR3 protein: CAWSMSSVDTQYF
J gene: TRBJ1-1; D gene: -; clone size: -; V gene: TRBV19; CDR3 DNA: TGTGCCAGTAGTATAGGGCCGGGGCCGAACACTGAAGCTTTCTTT; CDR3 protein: CASSIGPGPNTEAFF
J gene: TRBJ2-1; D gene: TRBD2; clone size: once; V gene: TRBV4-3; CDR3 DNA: TGCGCCAGCAGCCAAGATTCTAGCGGAGTTGAGCAGTTCTTC; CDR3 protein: CASSQDSSGVEQFF
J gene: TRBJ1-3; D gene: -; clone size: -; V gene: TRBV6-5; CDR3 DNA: TGTGCCAGCAGACCGCCCAGGGCGGCTGGAAACACCATATATTTT; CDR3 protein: CASRPPRAAGNTIYF
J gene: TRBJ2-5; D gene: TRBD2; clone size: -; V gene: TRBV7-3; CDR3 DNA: TGTGCCAGCAGCCCGGGACTAGCGGGAGGAGAGACCCAGTACTTC; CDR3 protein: CASSPGLAGGETQYF
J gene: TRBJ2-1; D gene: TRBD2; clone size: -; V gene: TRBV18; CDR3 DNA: TGTGCCAGCTCACCACCAACCGGGACTAGCTGGAATGAGCAGTTCTTC; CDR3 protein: CASSPPTGTSWNEQFF
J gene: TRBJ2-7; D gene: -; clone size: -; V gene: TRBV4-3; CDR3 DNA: TGCGCCAGCAGCCAGGAAGACGGCCTCGACGAGCAGTACTTC; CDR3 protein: CASSQEDGLDEQYF
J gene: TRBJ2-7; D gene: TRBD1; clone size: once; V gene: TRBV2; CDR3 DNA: TGTGCCAGCAGTGAACGGTGGGACAGGCAATACGAGCAGTACTTC; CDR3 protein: CASSERWDRQYEQYF
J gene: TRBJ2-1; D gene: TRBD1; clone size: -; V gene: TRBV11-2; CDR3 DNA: TGTGCCAGCAGCGTAATGACAGGGAATGAGCAGTTCTTC; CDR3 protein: CASSVMTGNEQFF
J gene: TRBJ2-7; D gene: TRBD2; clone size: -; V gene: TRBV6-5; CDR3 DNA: TGTGCCAGCACTACTCCGGGACTAGGCTACGAGCAGTACTTC; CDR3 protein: CASTTPGLGYEQYF
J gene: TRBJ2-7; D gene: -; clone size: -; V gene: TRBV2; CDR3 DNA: TGTGCCAGCAGTCCCTTTGGGGGCGCCCTTAACGAGCAGTACTTC; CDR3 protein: CASSPFGGALNEQYF
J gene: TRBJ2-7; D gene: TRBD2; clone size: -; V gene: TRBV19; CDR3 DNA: TGTGCCAGTAGTATCCTAGCGGGAGTGGTTTACGAGCAGTACTTC; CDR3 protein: CASSILAGVVYEQYF
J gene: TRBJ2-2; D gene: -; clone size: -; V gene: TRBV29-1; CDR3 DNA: TGCAGCGTTGCGGAAGCTGCAACCCCGAACACCGGGGAGCTGTTTTTT; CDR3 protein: CSVAEAATPNTGELFF
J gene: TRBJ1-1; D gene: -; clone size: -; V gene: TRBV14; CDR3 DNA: TGTGCCAGCAGCCAATTTAAGTCCTCTGAAGCTTTCTTT; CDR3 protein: CASSQFKSSEAFF
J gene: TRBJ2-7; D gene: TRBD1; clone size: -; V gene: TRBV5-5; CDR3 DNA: TGTGCCAGCAGCTGGGGGACAGGAGGCTACGAGCAGTACTTC; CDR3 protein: CASSWGTGGYEQYF
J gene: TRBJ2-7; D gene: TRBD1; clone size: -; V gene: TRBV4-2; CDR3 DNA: TGTGCCAGCAGCCTCGAATCCGGGACAGCGCGGTACGAGCAGTACTTC; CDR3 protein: CASSLESGTARYEQYF
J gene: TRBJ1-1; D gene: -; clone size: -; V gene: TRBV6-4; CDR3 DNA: TGTGCCAGCATTCGGGAGTTTAGGTCGGACACTGAAGCTTTCTTT; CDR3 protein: CASIREFRSDTEAFF
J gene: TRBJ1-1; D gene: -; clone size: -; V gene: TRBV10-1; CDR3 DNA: TGCGCCAGCACGTTGGGGATGAACACTGAAGCTTTCTTT; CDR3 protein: CASTLGMNTEAFF
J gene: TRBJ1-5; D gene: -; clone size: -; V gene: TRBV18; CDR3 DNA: TGTGCCAGCTCACCAGGATTTGGGAATCAGCCCCAGCATTTT; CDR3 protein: CASSPGFGNQPQHF
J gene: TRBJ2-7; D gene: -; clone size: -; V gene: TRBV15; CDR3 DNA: TGTGCCACCAGCAGAGATCTTAGCTACGAGCAGTACTTC; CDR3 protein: CATSRDLSYEQYF
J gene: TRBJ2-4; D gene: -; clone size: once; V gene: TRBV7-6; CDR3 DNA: TGTGCCAGCAGCTCCATGCCCGGTCTAGACATTCAGTACTTC; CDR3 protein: CASSSMPGLDIQYF
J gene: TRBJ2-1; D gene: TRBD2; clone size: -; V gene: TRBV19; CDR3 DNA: TGTGCCAGTAGTATTACTAGCGGGAGGGACGCCTACAATGAGCAGTTCTTC; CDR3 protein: CASSITSGRDAYNEQFF
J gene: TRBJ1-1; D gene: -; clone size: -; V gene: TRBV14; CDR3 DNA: TGTGCCAGCAGCCTGACCCAAATAACTGAAGCTTTCTTT; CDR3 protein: CASSLTQITEAFF
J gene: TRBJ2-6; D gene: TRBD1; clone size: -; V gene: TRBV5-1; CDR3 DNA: TGCGCCAGCAGCTTGGATGAGGGGGCTAGCTCTGGGGCCAACGTCCTGACTTTC; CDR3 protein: CASSLDEGASSGANVLTF
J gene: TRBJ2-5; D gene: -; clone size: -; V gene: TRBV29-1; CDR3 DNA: TGCAGCGTTCGTGGGCGGAAAGAGACCCAGTACTTC; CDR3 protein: CSVRGRKETQYF
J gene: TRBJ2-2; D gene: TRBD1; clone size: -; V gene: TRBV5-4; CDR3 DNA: TGTGCCAGCAGCATTGTGCCCCGGGACAGAAACACCGGGGAGCTGTTTTTT; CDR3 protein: CASSIVPRDRNTGELFF
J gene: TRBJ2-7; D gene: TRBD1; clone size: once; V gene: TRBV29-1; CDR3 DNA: TGCAGCGCCGGACAGGGTCTGAGCTCCTACGAGCAGTACTTC; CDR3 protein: CSAGQGLSSYEQYF
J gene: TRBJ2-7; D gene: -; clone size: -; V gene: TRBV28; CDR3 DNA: TGTGCCAGCAGTATCGCCTCCCTCGGGGGACACCGATCCCAGGAGACCTACGAGCAGTACTTC; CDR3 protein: CASSIASLGGHRSQETYEQYF
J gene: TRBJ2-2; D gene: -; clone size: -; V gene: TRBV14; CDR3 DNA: TGTGCCAGCAGCCAAGATTTCGCAGGGCCCTACACCGGGGAGCTGTTTTTT; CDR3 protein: CASSQDFAGPYTGELFF
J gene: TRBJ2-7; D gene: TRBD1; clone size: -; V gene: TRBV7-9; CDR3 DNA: TGTGCCAGCAGCCCGGGACAGGGAAACTACGAGCAGTACTTC; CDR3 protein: CASSPGQGNYEQYF
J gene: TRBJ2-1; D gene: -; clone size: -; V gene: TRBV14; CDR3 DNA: TGTGCCAGCAGCCACGAGGGGAGAGGTTACAATGAGCAGTTCTTC; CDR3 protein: CASSHEGRGYNEQFF
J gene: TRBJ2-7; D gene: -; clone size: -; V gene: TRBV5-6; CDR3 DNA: TGTGCCAGCACCCCGAGGCAGGGCTTCGGGGAGCAGTACTTC; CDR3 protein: CASTPRQGFGEQYF
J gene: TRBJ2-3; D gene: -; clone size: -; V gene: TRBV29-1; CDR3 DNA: TGCAGCGTTCTAGGAGAGACCATGGCAGATACGCAGTATTTT; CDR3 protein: CSVLGETMADTQYF